This record covers a single TCR beta chain. Germline V gene data show CDR1 as LGHDT and CDR2 as YNNKEL (reference sequence). This CDR3 comprises 15 residues. Trimming removed 2 bases at V and 5 bases at J, with 15 bases between. The authors' processing: Estimated nucleated cell counts came from reference gene primer amplification. Sequenced by immunoSEQ multiplex PCR; TCRdb stores in-frame clones only, minus some. V, J and clone size reflect that table, while D and trimming were determined from the DNA. The table records about 39,000 clones, roughly 92% of them present only once. This sample is drawn from a study of blood T cell repertoires in COVID-19. Study context: There were acute and convalescent COVID-19 samples, and they came from the United States, Italy and Spain. The analysed material was cDNA or gDNA that came from T cells, B-cell-depleted T cells, or PBMCs.

The chain has TRBV3-1 (or the pseudogene TRBV3-2) and TRBJ1-1; D might be TRBD1 (5 bases). This receptor was taken from a man aged 50 to 60 with active COVID-19. The material sequenced was peripheral blood. The CDR3 is CASSQPWGGYTEAFF. The CDR3 DNA is TGTGCCAGCAGCCAACCATGGGGGGGTTATACTGAAGCTTTCTTT.